Below, 26 T cell receptor beta chains from the same sample are listed, as sequenced in a study of shared clonotypes between healthy human individuals. Generated by immunoSEQ multiplex PCR, the TCRdb table keeps only in-frame clones and is missing some. This table holds a few million clones, more than 80% found once. Material: naive CD4+ T cells from PBMCs. Indicated subset: CD45RA+ positively selected. These receptors were obtained from a man between 18 and 35 years old in good health. Some clones in this sample may be carry-over from other donors' samples.

V and J are TRBV7-2 and TRBJ1-5; D unresolved. Germline V gene sequence: CDR1 SGHTA, CDR2 FQGNSA. This CDR3 has 12 amino acids. V lost 0 bases and J lost 5, with 2 bases in between. This CDR3 is CASSLAHQPQHF. CDR3 coding DNA: TGTGCCAGCAGCTTAGCGCATCAGCCCCAGCATTTT.

The chain uses TRBV4-1 and TRBJ2-7, with D perhaps TRBD1 or TRBD2 (5 bases each). CDR1 is MGHRA, CDR2 YSYEKL, per germline. V lost 0 bases and J 3 bases, leaving 15 bases between the germline ends. CDR3 size: 16 residues. The CDR3 here is CASSQEGRMPYYEQYF. CDR3 bases: TGCGCCAGCAGCCAAGAGGGACGGATGCCGTACTACGAGCAGTACTTC.

For this clone: The sample contains more than one DNA sequence encoding this CDR3. The CDR3 sequence is CSAAGGDTQYF. CDR3 bases: TGCAGTGCGGCCGGCGGAGATACGCAGTATTTT. The V call is TRBV20-1, the J call TRBJ2-3; the D is unclear. The CDR3 covers 11 residues. CDR1 DFQATT and CDR2 SNEGSKA come from the germline V gene (reference sequence). The ends were cut back, 6 bases at V and 5 bases at J, with 9 bases in the middle.

The chain uses TRBV7-3 and TRBJ2-3; maybe TRBD2 (5 bases). Germline V lookup: CDR1 SGHTA, CDR2 FQGTGA. The CDR3 is 15 amino acids. V lost 1 base and J lost 1, with 9 bases in between. CDR3: CASSLIGERTDTQYF. In DNA, the CDR3 is TGTGCCAGCAGCTTAATCGGGGAGCGCACAGATACGCAGTATTTT.

CDR3 amino acids: CASRFATSGRTDTQYF. DNA of the CDR3: TGCGCCAGCAGATTCGCGACTAGCGGGAGAACAGATACGCAGTATTTT. This chain uses TRBV10-1 with TRBJ2-3; 12 bases are shared with TRBD2. The CDR3 is 16 amino acids. Trimming removed 6 bases from V and 3 bases from J; junction bases left unmatched: 7. The germline CDR1 and CDR2 sequences are WNHNN and SYGVQD (reference sequence).

V gene TRBV4-3 combines with J gene TRBJ2-1; 8 nucleotides align to TRBD2. Germline V lookup: CDR1 LGHNA, CDR2 YSLEER. With V trimmed by 4 bases and J by 0 bases, 8 bases remained unmatched. The CDR3 spans 17 residues. The CDR3 region has the DNA TGCGCCAGCAGCCTCTTCCTCAGCGGGAGCTCCTACAATGAGCAGTTCTTC. Amino acids: CASSLFLSGSSYNEQFF.

The chain has TRBV7-9 and TRBJ1-3, with D possibly being TRBD1 (6 bases). The CDR3 runs 15 residues. Germline-derived CDR1 and CDR2 are SEHNR and FQNEAQ (reference sequence). Trimming took 2 bases from V and 4 from J, leaving 12 bases between them. The DNA of the CDR3 is TGTGCCAGCAGCTTATTACAGGGCGTCGGAAACACCATATATTTT. It is translated as CASSLLQGVGNTIYF.

Comment on this clone: Other DNA sequences in this specimen translate into the identical CDR3. This chain uses TRBV7-9 with TRBJ2-1; the match to TRBD1 covers 11 bases. V lost 5 bases to trimming and J lost 3 bases; unmatched junction nucleotides: 3. Germline lookup yields CDR1 SEHNR and CDR2 FQNEAQ (reference sequence). The CDR3 sequence is 15 residues long. The CDR3 bases are TGTGCCAGCAGCCCTGGGACAGGGGGCTACAATGAGCAGTTCTTC. Its protein product is CASSPGTGGYNEQFF. The variable domain in full, completed from reference TRBV7-9 and TRBJ2-1, reads DTGVSQNPRHKITKRGQNVTFRCDPISEHNRLYWYRQTLGQGPEFLTYFQNEAQLEKSRLLSDRFSAERPKGSFSTLEIQRTEQGDSAMYLCASSPGTGGYNEQFFGPGTRLTVL.

The V gene is TRBV30, the J gene TRBJ1-3; D may be TRBD1 (5 bases). With 1 base removed from V and 0 bases from J, the gap between germline ends came to 10 bases. Germline assignment: CDR1 GTSNPN and CDR2 SVGIG (reference sequence). This CDR3 has 15 amino acids. CDR3 coding DNA: TGTGCCTGGAGTGGGGCCAGGGTCTCTGGAAACACCATATATTTT. This encodes CAWSGARVSGNTIYF.

The chain links TRBV27 to TRBJ1-2, with D perhaps matching TRBD1 (5 bases). The germline V gene has CDR1 MNHEY and CDR2 SMNVEV (reference sequence). This CDR3 comprises 15 residues. The V end lost 5 bases, the J end lost 5 bases, and 18 bases lay between the germline ends. As DNA, the CDR3 is TGTGCCAGCAGTGGGACGACTCAGGGCTCGTATGGCTACACCTTC. As protein: CASSGTTQGSYGYTF.

The chain is built from TRBV7-3 and TRBJ2-3; 10 bases map to TRBD2. Germline lookup yields CDR1 SGHTA and CDR2 FQGTGA. The CDR3 consists of 17 residues. Losses at the gene ends were 4 bases for V and 2 bases for J; bases not matched to a gene: 9. The chain's CDR3 is CASSSGSGLANTDTQYF. CDR3 DNA sequence: TGTGCCAGCAGCTCAGGATCGGGACTAGCGAACACAGATACGCAGTATTTT. The full variable domain, in which reference TRBV7-3 and TRBJ2-3 provide the parts outside the CDR3, is GAGVSQTPSNKVTEKGKYVELRCDPISGHTALYWYRQSLGQGPEFLIYFQGTGAADDSGLPNDRFFAVRPEGSVSTLKIQRTERGDSAVYLCASSSGSGLANTDTQYFGPGTRLTVL.

This clone showed up just a few times. This rearrangement joins TRBV2 to TRBJ1-2; D perhaps matches TRBD1 (6 bases). CDR1 SNHLY and CDR2 FYNNEI come from the germline V gene. The V gene lost 8 bases and the J gene lost 5 bases, with 18 bases spanning the gap. The CDR3 extends over 14 amino acids. This chain's CDR3 is CASGGRGGIYGYTF. CDR3 nucleotides: TGTGCCAGCGGAGGCAGGGGCGGGATTTATGGCTACACCTTC.

The rearrangement joins TRBV4-3 to TRBJ2-1, with 10 bases lining up with TRBD2. V dropped 4 bases and J dropped 4; count of bases not matched to a gene: 4. This CDR3 spans 15 amino acids. Germline V gene lookup returns CDR1 LGHNA and CDR2 YSLEER. The CDR3 reads CASSPSGRGYNEQFF. The DNA for the CDR3 is TGCGCCAGCAGCCCTAGCGGGAGAGGATACAATGAGCAGTTCTTC.

This chain connects TRBV5-6 to TRBJ2-5; D call uncertain. Germline V gene lookup returns CDR1 SGHDT and CDR2 YYEEEE. V lost 0 bases and J 6 bases, leaving 15 bases between the germline ends. The length of the CDR3 is 15 residues. DNA of the CDR3: TGTGCCAGCAGCTTGGCGGTGGGCAGAGGACAGACCCAGTACTTC. Translation gives CASSLAVGRGQTQYF.

The CDR3 nucleotides read TGTGCCAGCAGCCTGGGACTAGCGGGCCACGAGCAGTACTTC. Its translation: CASSLGLAGHEQYF. The chain links TRBV5-6 to TRBJ2-7; the match to TRBD2 covers 12 bases. Unmatched junction bases numbered 4, after V lost 4 bases and J lost 5 bases. This CDR3 contains 14 residues. Per germline, CDR1 SGHDT and CDR2 YYEEEE.

The gene calls are TRBV28 and TRBJ1-6; 10 positions agree with TRBD1. The germline V gene has CDR1 MDHEN and CDR2 SYDVKM. This CDR3 has 16 residues. With 5 bases clipped from V and 6 bases from J, the junction kept 7 bases outside the gene matches. This CDR3 reads CASSPTGGAGNSPLHF. The CDR3, as DNA: TGTGCCAGCAGTCCGACAGGGGGCGCGGGTAATTCACCCCTCCACTTT.

The chain carries TRBV5-6 and TRBJ2-5, with D possibly TRBD2 on 6 matching bases. The germline CDR1 and CDR2 sequences are SGHDT and YYEEEE. The V and J ends lost 5 bases and 4 bases respectively, with 18 bases between them. CDR3 size: 15 residues. The CDR3 loop reads CASRISGKGGETQYF. CDR3 sequence (DNA): TGTGCCAGCAGAATCTCAGGGAAGGGAGGAGAGACCCAGTACTTC.

The rearrangement links TRBV7-8 to TRBJ1-1, with 7 bases that match TRBD1. CDR1 SGHVS and CDR2 FQNEAQ come from the germline V gene. V gave up 3 bases and J gave up 8 bases; unmatched junction bases: 9. CDR3 length: 14 residues. CDR3 coding DNA: TGTGCCAGCAGCTTCCTACTCCCGACAGGGGAAGCTTTCTTT. It yields the protein CASSFLLPTGEAFF.

The chain links TRBV7-8 to TRBJ2-1, with D tentatively TRBD2 (6 bases). Germline V lookup: CDR1 SGHVS, CDR2 FQNEAQ. The CDR3 has 15 residues. The germline V and J ends were trimmed by 4 bases and 5 bases, with 15 bases remaining between them. In nucleotides, the CDR3 is TGTGCCAGCAGCTCCCCACCAGGACTAAACAATGAGCAGTTCTTC. Residues: CASSSPPGLNNEQFF.

The chain combines TRBV7-3 with TRBJ1-3; D gene ambiguous. The CDR3 has 16 amino acids. The V end was cut by 0 bases, the J end by 0 bases, with 9 bases between. Germline V gene sequence: CDR1 SGHTA, CDR2 FQGTGA. Here the CDR3 reads CASSLTSLSSGNTIYF. DNA of the CDR3: TGTGCCAGCAGCTTAACGAGCCTAAGCTCTGGAAACACCATATATTTT.

The CDR3 coding sequence is TGTGCCAGCAGCTTACAGGGCAGCGGCACAGATACGCAGTATTTT. Protein: CASSLQGSGTDTQYF. This chain connects TRBV7-6 to TRBJ2-3, with D possibly being TRBD1 (5 bases). Trimming removed 2 bases from V and 1 base from J, with 10 bases in between. Germline assignment: CDR1 SGHVS and CDR2 FNYEAQ. The length of the CDR3 is 15 residues.

There are a few counts of this clone. This chain connects TRBV28 to TRBJ1-2; no reliable D call. This CDR3 has 10 residues. Germline values: CDR1 MDHEN, CDR2 SYDVKM. The ends were cut back, 6 bases at V and 7 bases at J, with 6 bases in the middle. The CDR3 bases are TGTGCCAGCAGGAGAGGTGGCTACACCTTC. Residues: CASRRGGYTF.

This chain uses TRBV9 with TRBJ2-3; 10 nucleotides line up with TRBD2. Looked up from germline, CDR1 is SGDLS and CDR2 is YYNGEE. The trim removed 4 bases at V and 1 base at J, leaving 15 bases unmatched. The length of the CDR3 is 19 residues. CDR3 residues: CASSTSSWTSGSRTDTQYF. Here the CDR3 DNA reads TGTGCCAGCAGCACCTCTTCTTGGACTAGCGGAAGTCGCACAGATACGCAGTATTTT.

CDR3 region: CASSERRTGFGEQYF. CDR3 sequence (DNA): TGTGCCAGCAGTGAACGGAGGACAGGGTTCGGCGAGCAGTACTTC. The J gene is TRBJ2-7, the V gene TRBV6-1; 8 nucleotides line up with TRBD1. Germline-derived CDR1 and CDR2 are MNHNS and SASEGT. The CDR3 consists of 15 residues. J lost 6 bases, V lost 2 bases, and 9 bases had no gene match.

This clone was observed a handful of times. The rearrangement uses TRBV9 and TRBJ1-2; TRBD1 aligns across 7 bases. After removal of 0 bases from V and 3 bases from J, the junction contained 8 bases not matched to a gene. The CDR3 contains 16 residues. The germline V gene encodes CDR1 SGDLS and CDR2 YYNGEE. CDR3 protein: CASSVDSRGLDYGYTF. The CDR3 DNA is TGTGCCAGCAGCGTAGATTCGAGGGGGCTGGACTATGGCTACACCTTC.

Comments on this clone: Other nucleotide sequences from this sample produce the same CDR3. The gene calls are TRBV2 and TRBJ2-7; 7 nucleotides line up with TRBD1. V was clipped by 4 bases and J by 3 bases; unmatched bases: 3. The CDR3 is 13 amino acids. Germline V lookup: CDR1 SNHLY, CDR2 FYNNEI. The CDR3 nucleotides read TGTGCCAGCAGTGGACAGGGTTTCTACGAGCAGTACTTC. Translating gives CASSGQGFYEQYF.